The text below deals with one T cell receptor (beta chain). This CDR3 is built from 14 residues. Germline V CDR1 and CDR2: SGHRS, YFSETQ. V gave up 4 bases and J gave up 7 bases; unmatched junction bases: 4. Profiled with immunoSEQ multiplex PCR; TCRdb holds only in-frame clones, not every one. The sample lists about 160,000 clones, roughly 80% seen once, with less than 2.5% in the top ten. These data are taken from a study of blood T cell repertoires in COVID-19. The overall study: Nucleic acid was either cDNA or gDNA, and it came from T cells, B-cell-depleted T cells, or PBMCs.

The sample was peripheral blood. The sequence derives from a man between 65 and 85 years old with acute or convalescent COVID-19. The chain uses TRBV5-1 and TRBJ1-6; 8 nucleotides match TRBD1. The chain's CDR3 is CASSRTGSNSPLHF. CDR3 in DNA: TGCGCCAGCAGCCGGACAGGGAGCAATTCACCCCTCCACTTT. Filled out from reference TRBV5-1 and TRBJ1-6, the complete variable domain reads KAGVTQTPRYLIKTRGQQVTLSCSPISGHRSVSWYQQTPGQGLQFLFEYFSETQRNKGNFPGRFSGRQFSNSRSEMNVSTLELGDSALYLCASSRTGSNSPLHFGNGTRLTVT.